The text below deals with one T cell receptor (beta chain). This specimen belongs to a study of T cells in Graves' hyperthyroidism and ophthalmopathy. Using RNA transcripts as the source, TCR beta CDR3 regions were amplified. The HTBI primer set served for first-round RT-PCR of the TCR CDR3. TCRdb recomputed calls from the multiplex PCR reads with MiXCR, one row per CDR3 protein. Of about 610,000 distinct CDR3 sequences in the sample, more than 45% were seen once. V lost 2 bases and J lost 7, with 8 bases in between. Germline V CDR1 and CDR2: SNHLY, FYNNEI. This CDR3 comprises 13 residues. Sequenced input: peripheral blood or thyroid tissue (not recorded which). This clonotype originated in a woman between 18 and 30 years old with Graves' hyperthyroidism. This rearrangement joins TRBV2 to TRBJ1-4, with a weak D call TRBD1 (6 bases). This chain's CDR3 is CASSEQGSEKLFF. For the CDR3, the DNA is TGTGCCAGCAGTGAACAGGGGAGTGAAAAACTGTTTTTT.